The 10 T cell receptor beta chains below all came from one sample that was sequenced in a study of cytomegalovirus exposure and HLA in healthy donors. Vbeta (60) and Jbeta (13) primers were used in the PCR. Only in-frame clones appear in the TCRdb table, and some are missing; sequencing was by immunoSEQ multiplex PCR. The profile covers 150,000 to 180,000 clones, with under 80% appearing a single time and around 2.3% taken by the ten largest. Material: PBMCs. The receptors here all came from a man aged 25-45 years in good health and CMV-seronegative.

This clone was seen a single time. The gene calls are TRBV5-1 and TRBJ2-3; 10 bases are shared with TRBD2. The CDR3 contains 15 residues. Germline V gives CDR1 SGHRS, CDR2 YFSETQ. V trimming: 5 bases; J trimming: 5 bases; junction bases outside the gene matches: 8. The CDR3 nucleotides are TGCGCCAGCAGAAGCGGGGGGGCCCTTTTAGATACGCAGTATTTT. Translated: CASRSGGALLDTQYF.

The chain uses TRBV9 and TRBJ2-5, with D hard to call. This CDR3 spans 14 amino acids. V gave up 3 bases and J gave up 5 bases, with 14 bases separating them. Per the germline V gene, CDR1 is SGDLS and CDR2 is YYNGEE. For the CDR3, the DNA is TGTGCCAGCAGCGAGATACCTGACGGGGAGACCCAGTACTTC. Translated: CASSEIPDGETQYF.

V and J are TRBV30 and TRBJ2-2, with 7 bases that match TRBD1. CDR3 length equals 13 residues. Germline CDR1 is GTSNPN and CDR2 is SVGIG (reference sequence). The trim removed 7 bases at V and 4 bases at J, leaving 6 bases unmatched. CDR3 in DNA: TGTGCCTCGAGGGGGCCCGCCACCGGGGAGCTGTTTTTT. Its translation: CASRGPATGELFF.

This clone was recorded only once. CDR3 in amino acids: CATSRGDSGAPQYF. The CDR3 DNA reads as TGTGCCACCAGCAGAGGGGATAGCGGGGCGCCGCAGTATTTT. This rearrangement joins TRBV15 to TRBJ2-3, with TRBD2 matching 8 bases. J lost 10 bases, V lost 1 base, and 7 bases had no gene match. The CDR3 loop spans 14 amino acids. The germline V gene encodes CDR1 LNHNV and CDR2 YYDKDF (reference sequence).

The chain couples TRBV28 to TRBJ1-2; D gene unclear. This CDR3 has 12 amino acids. Looked up from germline, CDR1 is MDHEN and CDR2 is SYDVKM. Trimming removed 5 bases at V and 0 bases at J, with 4 bases between. The CDR3 spells CASSQTNYGYTF. Here the CDR3 DNA reads TGTGCCAGCAGTCAAACTAACTATGGCTACACCTTC.

The chain is built from TRBV4-2 and TRBJ1-2; TRBD1 matches 9 bases. This CDR3 contains 17 residues. CDR1 is LGHNA and CDR2 is YNFKEQ in the germline V gene. The V segment lost 0 bases and the J segment 12 bases; nucleotides outside the gene matches: 17. DNA of the CDR3: TGTGCCAGCAGCCAAGATAAGTGGTCTCGGGACAGGGATTCCGACACCTTC. It yields the protein CASSQDKWSRDRDSDTF.

The J gene is TRBJ2-5, the V gene TRBV15; D is possibly TRBD2 (6 bases). V lost 2 bases and J lost 4, with 11 bases in between. CDR1 LNHNV and CDR2 YYDKDF come from the germline V gene (reference sequence). There are 14 residues in the CDR3. The CDR3 sequence: CATSRPLASETQYF. The CDR3 coding sequence is TGTGCCACCAGCAGACCACTAGCATCAGAGACCCAGTACTTC.

This chain joins TRBV5-6 and TRBJ2-3, with 12 bases identical to TRBD2. The CDR3 has 16 residues. From germline, CDR1 is SGHDT and CDR2 YYEEEE. The V and J ends lost 4 bases and 0 bases, in that order; junction bases with no gene match: 3. The CDR3 spells CASSRGLAGSTDTQYF. The CDR3 DNA is TGTGCCAGCAGCAGGGGACTAGCGGGTAGCACAGATACGCAGTATTTT. Looking up the rest from reference TRBV5-6 and TRBJ2-3 gives the full variable domain: DAGVTQSPTHLIKTRGQQVTLRCSPKSGHDTVSWYQQALGQGPQFIFQYYEEEERQRGNFPDRFSGHQFPNYSSELNVNALLLGDSALYLCASSRGLAGSTDTQYFGPGTRLTVL.

This clone was observed a single time. At one end the junction does not follow the germline gene, possibly because of a read error. The chain joins TRBV6-1 to TRBJ1-2; 9 bases align to TRBD1. This CDR3 is built from 13 residues. Germline V lookup: CDR1 MNHNS, CDR2 SASEGT. The CDR3 DNA sequence: TGTGCCAGCAGTGAATCGACAGGGGGTGGAAAGAACTTC. Amino acids: CASSESTGGGKNF.

The V and J genes are TRBV2 and TRBJ1-6, with 8 nucleotides matching TRBD1. This CDR3 region has 13 residues. The germline V gene has CDR1 SNHLY and CDR2 FYNNEI. The junction had 6 bases not matched to a gene; V was cut back by 7 bases and J by 10 bases. The CDR3 DNA follows: TGTGCCAGCACCCCGGACAGGGACTCACCCCTCCACTTT. This translates into CASTPDRDSPLHF.